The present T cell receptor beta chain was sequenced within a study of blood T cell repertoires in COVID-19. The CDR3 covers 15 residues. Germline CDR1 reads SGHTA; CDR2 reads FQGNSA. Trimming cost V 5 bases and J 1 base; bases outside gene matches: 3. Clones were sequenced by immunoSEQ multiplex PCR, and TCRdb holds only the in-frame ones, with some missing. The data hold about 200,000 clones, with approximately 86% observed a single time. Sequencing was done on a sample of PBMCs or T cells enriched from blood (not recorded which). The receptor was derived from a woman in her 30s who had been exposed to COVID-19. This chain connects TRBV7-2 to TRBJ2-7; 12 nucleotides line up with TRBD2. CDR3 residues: CASSLGTSGSYEQYF. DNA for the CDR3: TGTGCCAGCAGCCTCGGGACTAGCGGGTCCTACGAGCAGTACTTC. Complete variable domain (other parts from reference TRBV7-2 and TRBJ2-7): GAGVSQSPSNKVTEKGKDVELRCDPISGHTALYWYRQSLGQGLEFLIYFQGNSAPDKSGLPSDRFSAERTGGSVSTLTIQRTQQEDSAVYLCASSLGTSGSYEQYFGPGTRLTVT.